The clone carrying this T cell receptor (beta chain) turned up a few times. J lost 7 bases, V lost 1 base, and 10 bases had no gene match. Germline V CDR1 and CDR2: SGHTS, YDEGEE. The CDR3 is 16 residues long. Sequenced by immunoSEQ multiplex PCR; TCRdb stores in-frame clones only, minus some. The sample lists around 140,000 clones, about 89% occurring once. The sample is drawn from a study of blood T cell repertoires in COVID-19. Study background: The United States, Italy and Spain were the sources of the acute and convalescent COVID-19 samples. The analysed material was cDNA or gDNA that came from T cells, B-cell-depleted T cells, or PBMCs.

Sequences were obtained from peripheral blood. The gene calls are TRBV5-8 and TRBJ2-1; 8 positions match TRBD2. The clonotype was recovered from a man aged 45 to 65 who had recovered from COVID-19. The CDR3 DNA reads TGTGCCAGCAGCTTGAGCGGGACTAGAATTTGGAATGAGCAGTTCTTC. Translation gives CASSLSGTRIWNEQFF.